This T cell receptor beta chain was sequenced during a study of PD-L1 blockade in urothelial cancer. The overall study: Peripheral blood specimens exhibited a median yield of approximately 150,000 T cells.

Synthetic analogs of TCR templates were spiked into every PCR. Profiling relied on immunoSEQ multiplex PCR, and the TCRdb table lists in-frame clones only, not all of them. The repertoire consists of roughly 130,000 clones, with about 81% occurring once and the leading ten covering about 2.9%. Only a few counts were recorded for this clone. The CDR3 is 12 residues long. Germline V gene sequence: CDR1 SGHRS, CDR2 YFSETQ. V lost 2 bases, J lost 6 bases, and 8 bases lay in between. Time point described: pretreatment peripheral blood. The study collected 1 to 8 samples per patient, pretreatment and on-treatment.

The chain links TRBV5-1 to TRBJ1-2; D is unresolved. The sequencing here drew on PBMCs, taken around atezolizumab (anti-PD-L1) treatment. The sequence was collected from a man aged 50 or older with urothelial cancer. CDR3 nucleotide sequence: TGCGCCAGCAGCTTCGGAGGGAATGGCTACACCTTC. This codes for CASSFGGNGYTF.